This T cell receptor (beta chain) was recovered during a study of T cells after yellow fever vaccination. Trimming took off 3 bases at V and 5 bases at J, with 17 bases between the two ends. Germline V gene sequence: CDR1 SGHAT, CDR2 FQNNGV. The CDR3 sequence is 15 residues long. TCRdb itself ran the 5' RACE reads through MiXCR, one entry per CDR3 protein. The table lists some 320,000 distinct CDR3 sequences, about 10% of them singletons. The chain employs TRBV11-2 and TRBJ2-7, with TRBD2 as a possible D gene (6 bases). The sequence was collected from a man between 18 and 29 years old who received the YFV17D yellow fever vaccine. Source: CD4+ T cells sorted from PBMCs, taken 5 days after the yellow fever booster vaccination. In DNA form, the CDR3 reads TGTGCCAGCAGCTTTCTAGGACTACCTATCCACGAGCAGTACTTC. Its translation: CASSFLGLPIHEQYF.